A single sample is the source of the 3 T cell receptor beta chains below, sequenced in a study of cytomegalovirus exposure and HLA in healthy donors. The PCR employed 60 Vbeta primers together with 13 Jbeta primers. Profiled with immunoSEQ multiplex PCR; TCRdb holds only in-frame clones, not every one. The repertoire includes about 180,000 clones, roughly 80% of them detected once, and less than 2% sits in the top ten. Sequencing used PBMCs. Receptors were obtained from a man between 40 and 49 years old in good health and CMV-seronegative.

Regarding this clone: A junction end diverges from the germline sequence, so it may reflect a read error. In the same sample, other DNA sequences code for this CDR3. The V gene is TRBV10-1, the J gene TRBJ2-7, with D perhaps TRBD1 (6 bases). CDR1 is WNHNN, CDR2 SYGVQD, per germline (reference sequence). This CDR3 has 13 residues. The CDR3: CASSMTGSYEQYF. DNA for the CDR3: TGCGCTAGCAGTATGACAGGTTCCTACGAGCAGTACTTC.

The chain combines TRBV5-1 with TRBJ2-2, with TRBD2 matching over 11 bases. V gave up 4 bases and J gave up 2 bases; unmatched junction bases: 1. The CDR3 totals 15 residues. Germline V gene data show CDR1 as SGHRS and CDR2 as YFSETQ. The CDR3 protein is CASSGTSGNTGELFF. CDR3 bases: TGCGCCAGCAGCGGGACTAGCGGTAACACCGGGGAGCTGTTTTTT.

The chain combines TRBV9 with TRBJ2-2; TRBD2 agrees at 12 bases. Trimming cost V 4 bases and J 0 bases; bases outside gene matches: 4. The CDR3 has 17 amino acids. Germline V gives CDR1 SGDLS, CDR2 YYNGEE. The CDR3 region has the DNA TGTGCCAGCAGCCCTCGACTAGCGGGGGCGAACACCGGGGAGCTGTTTTTT. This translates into CASSPRLAGANTGELFF.